This TCR beta chain was captured by sequencing in a study of cytomegalovirus exposure and HLA in healthy donors. General study results and limits: Specific recognition of CMV antigens was confirmed in vitro for a few chains (all CMV-associated).

In this sample, this clone turned up once. Its matching antigen is unknown. At the time of sampling, donors were nominally healthy, though unrecorded immune exposures were likely. The PCR was carried out with 60 Vbeta primers and 13 Jbeta primers. Assay: immunoSEQ multiplex PCR; the TCRdb copy retains only in-frame clones and omits some. Among about 90,000 clones listed, roughly 70% were seen once. Sequenced sample: PBMCs. The sequence derives from a man younger than 45 in good health and CMV-seronegative.

The CDR3 region is CASSQTTGQSNTEAFF. The CDR3 DNA reads TGTGCCAGCAGCCAAACAACGGGACAGAGTAACACTGAAGCTTTCTTT. This chain joins TRBV28 and TRBJ1-1, with 7 bases fitting TRBD1. CDR1 is MDHEN and CDR2 is SYDVKM in the germline V gene. The CDR3 runs to 16 residues. J was trimmed by 2 bases and V by 6 bases; bases with no gene match: 12.